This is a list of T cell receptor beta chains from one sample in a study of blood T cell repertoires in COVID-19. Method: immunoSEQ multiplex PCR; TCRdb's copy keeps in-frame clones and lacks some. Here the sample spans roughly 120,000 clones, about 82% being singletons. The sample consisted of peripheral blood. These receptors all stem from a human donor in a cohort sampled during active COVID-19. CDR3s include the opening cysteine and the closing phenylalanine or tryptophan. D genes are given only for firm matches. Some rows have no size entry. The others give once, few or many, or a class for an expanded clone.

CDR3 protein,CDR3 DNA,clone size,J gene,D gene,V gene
CATRASGGTDTQYF,TGTGCCACCAGGGCTAGCGGGGGCACAGATACGCAGTATTTT,.,TRBJ2-3,TRBD2,TRBV24-1
CASSIGTSDRMNNEQFF,TGTGCCAGCAGCATCGGGACTAGCGATAGAATGAACAATGAGCAGTTCTTC,.,TRBJ2-1,TRBD2,TRBV9
CASSPGQGVEKLFF,TGCGCCAGCAGCCCCGGACAGGGGGTGGAAAAACTGTTTTTT,.,TRBJ1-4,TRBD1,TRBV5-1
CASRAGGTYEQYF,TGCGCCAGCAGGGCGGGAGGCACCTACGAGCAGTACTTC,.,TRBJ2-7,TRBD2,TRBV10-2
CASSSPPGLAGDTQYF,TGTGCCAGCAGCTCACCCCCGGGACTAGCGGGAGATACGCAGTATTTT,.,TRBJ2-3,TRBD2,TRBV7-3
CSVLGLADLYNEQFF,TGCAGCGTGTTGGGACTAGCGGACCTCTACAATGAGCAGTTCTTC,.,TRBJ2-1,TRBD2,TRBV29-1
CASSDRNRAGDEQYF,TGTGCCAGTAGTGATAGGAACCGGGCCGGGGACGAGCAGTACTTC,.,TRBJ2-7,.,TRBV19
CASRLGQGHNQPQHF,TGTGCCAGCAGGCTTGGACAGGGACACAATCAGCCCCAGCATTTT,.,TRBJ1-5,TRBD1,TRBV6-5
CASSFKEIEEQSYGYTF,TGTGCCAGCAGCTTCAAAGAAATTGAGGAGCAAAGCTATGGCTACACCTTC,.,TRBJ1-2,.,TRBV5-5
CASSYRSTNEKLFF,TGTGCCAGCAGCTACAGGTCAACTAATGAAAAACTGTTTTTT,.,TRBJ1-4,.,TRBV5-4
CAWRGLAGASTGELFF,TGTGCCTGGAGAGGACTAGCGGGAGCGAGCACCGGGGAGCTGTTTTTT,.,TRBJ2-2,TRBD2,TRBV30
CASSLETGGTGELFF,TGTGCCAGCAGCTTAGAGACAGGGGGCACCGGGGAGCTGTTTTTT,.,TRBJ2-2,TRBD1,TRBV7-2
CAWNRGSYTGELFF,TGTGCCTGGAATAGGGGATCGTACACCGGGGAGCTGTTTTTT,.,TRBJ2-2,.,TRBV30
CASSTLTGRGELFF,TGTGCCAGCAGCACACTTACAGGGCGAGGGGAGCTGTTTTTT,.,TRBJ2-2,.,TRBV3-1/TRBV3-2
CASSLSGLASSYEQYF,TGTGCCAGCAGTTTATCCGGACTAGCGAGCTCCTACGAGCAGTACTTC,.,TRBJ2-7,TRBD2,TRBV27
CASSPPRPDSPDF,TGTGCCAGCAGTCCACCCAGACCTGACAGTCCCGACTTC,.,TRBJ2-7,.,TRBV28
CASSEANTEAFF,TGTGCCAGCAGCGAGGCGAACACTGAAGCTTTCTTT,.,TRBJ1-1,.,TRBV7-9
CASSLGGLGPDTQYF,TGTGCCAGCAGTTTGGGAGGACTAGGCCCAGATACGCAGTATTTT,once,TRBJ2-3,TRBD2,TRBV5-4
CASSLSRTGMSNQPQHF,TGTGCCAGCAGTTTATCCCGGACAGGGATGAGCAATCAGCCCCAGCATTTT,.,TRBJ1-5,TRBD1,TRBV27
CASRTEGNEQYF,TGTGCCAGCAGAACGGAGGGGAACGAGCAGTACTTC,once,TRBJ2-7,.,TRBV27
CASGLASGPLYF,TGTGCTAGTGGTTTGGCGAGCGGGCCATTATACTTC,.,TRBJ2-5,.,TRBV12-5
CASSPWTSAYNEQFF,TGTGCCAGCAGCCCCTGGACTAGCGCTTACAATGAGCAGTTCTTC,.,TRBJ2-1,TRBD2,TRBV3-1/TRBV3-2
CASRTSSGSTDTQYF,TGTGCCAGCAGAACTTCTAGCGGTAGCACAGATACGCAGTATTTT,.,TRBJ2-3,TRBD2,TRBV6-5
CASSSGGTDTQYF,TGTGCCAGCAGTTCAGGCGGGACAGATACGCAGTATTTT,.,TRBJ2-3,.,TRBV6-4
CASSPHGGTEAFF,TGTGCCAGCAGCCCCCACGGGGGCACTGAAGCTTTCTTT,few,TRBJ1-1,.,TRBV7-9
CASRLVQNTYTQYF,TGTGCCAGTCGACTAGTCCAAAACACATATACGCAGTATTTT,.,TRBJ2-3,.,TRBV2
CASSDQGGAHTDTQYF,TGTGCCAGCAGTGATCAAGGGGGAGCCCACACAGATACGCAGTATTTT,.,TRBJ2-3,.,TRBV3-1/TRBV3-2
CAWSRGNTYEQYF,TGTGCCTGGAGTAGGGGCAACACCTACGAGCAGTACTTC,.,TRBJ2-7,.,TRBV30
CASSLRPWGEGRAETQYF,TGTGCCAGCAGCTTAAGGCCCTGGGGGGAGGGCCGGGCGGAGACCCAGTACTTC,.,TRBJ2-5,TRBD2,TRBV11-2
CASSPRQGTNEKLFF,TGTGCCAGCAGCCCCCGACAGGGTACTAATGAAAAACTGTTTTTT,.,TRBJ1-4,TRBD1,TRBV5-8
CASAYRGLNLADTQYF,TGTGCCAGCGCGTACAGGGGGCTGAATCTAGCAGATACGCAGTATTTT,.,TRBJ2-3,TRBD1,TRBV7-2
CASSDRDSYEQYF,TGCGCCAGCAGTGACCGGGACAGCTACGAGCAGTACTTC,.,TRBJ2-7,TRBD1,TRBV10-1
CASNRDQGVGNQPQHF,TGTGCCAGCAACAGGGACCAAGGGGTGGGCAATCAGCCCCAGCATTTT,.,TRBJ1-5,.,TRBV2
CASSTGRGLAAYEQYF,TGCGCCAGCAGCACAGGTCGAGGACTAGCGGCCTACGAGCAGTACTTC,.,TRBJ2-7,TRBD2,TRBV5-1
CASSPPVRVGETQYF,TGTGCCAGCTCACCACCGGTCAGGGTCGGAGAGACCCAGTACTTC,.,TRBJ2-5,.,TRBV18
CASSQAGGQYGYTF,TGCGCCAGCAGCCAAGCCGGGGGACAGTATGGCTACACCTTC,.,TRBJ1-2,TRBD1,TRBV4-1
CASGLSWGPSYEQYF,TGTGCTAGTGGTTTGAGCTGGGGCCCGTCCTACGAGCAGTACTTC,.,TRBJ2-7,.,TRBV12-5
CASSTAGGYEQYF,TGTGCCAGTAGTACCGCAGGGGGCTACGAGCAGTACTTC,.,TRBJ2-7,TRBD1,TRBV19
CASSNPGWTYEQYF,TGTGCCAGTAGTAACCCCGGATGGACATACGAGCAGTACTTC,.,TRBJ2-7,.,TRBV19
CASSPNGLAGSYEQYF,TGTGCCAGCTCACCAAATGGGCTAGCGGGGTCCTACGAGCAGTACTTC,.,TRBJ2-7,TRBD2,TRBV18